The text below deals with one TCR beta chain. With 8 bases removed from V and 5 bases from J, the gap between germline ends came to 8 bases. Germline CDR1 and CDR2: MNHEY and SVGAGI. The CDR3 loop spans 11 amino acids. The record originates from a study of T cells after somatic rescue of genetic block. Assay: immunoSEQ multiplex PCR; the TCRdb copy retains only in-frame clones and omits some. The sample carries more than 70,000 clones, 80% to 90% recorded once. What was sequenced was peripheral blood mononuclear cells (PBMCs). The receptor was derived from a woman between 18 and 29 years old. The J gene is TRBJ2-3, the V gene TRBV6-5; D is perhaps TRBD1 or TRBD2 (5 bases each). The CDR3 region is CASLRGDTQYF. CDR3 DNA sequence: TGTGCCAGCCTGAGGGGAGATACGCAGTATTTT.